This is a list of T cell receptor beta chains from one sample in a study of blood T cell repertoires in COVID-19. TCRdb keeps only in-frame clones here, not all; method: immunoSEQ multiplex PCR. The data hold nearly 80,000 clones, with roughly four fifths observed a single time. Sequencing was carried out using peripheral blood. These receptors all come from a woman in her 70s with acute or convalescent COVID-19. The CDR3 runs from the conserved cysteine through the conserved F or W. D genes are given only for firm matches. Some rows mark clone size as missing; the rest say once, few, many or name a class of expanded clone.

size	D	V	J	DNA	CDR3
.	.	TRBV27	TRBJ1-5	TGTGCCAGCAGTTTAGTCGCGCAGGGCTATCAGCCCCAGCATTTT	CASSLVAQGYQPQHF
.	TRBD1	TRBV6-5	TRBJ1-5	TGTGCCAGCATCCGGGACAGGGGAAATCAGCCCCAGCATTTT	CASIRDRGNQPQHF
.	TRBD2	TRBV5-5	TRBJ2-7	TGTGCCAGCAGACCCCTTTCTAGCGGTTGGACCTACGAGCAGTACTTC	CASRPLSSGWTYEQYF
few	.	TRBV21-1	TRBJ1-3	TGTGCCAGCGCCGCGGGGGACTCTGGAAACACCATATATTTT	CASAAGDSGNTIYF
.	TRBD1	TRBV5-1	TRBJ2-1	TGCGCCAGCCCTAGATATATGGGGACAGCCTCCTACAATGAGCAGTTCTTC	CASPRYMGTASYNEQFF
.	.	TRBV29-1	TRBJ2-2	TGCAGCGTTGCGGGGGGCGGGACCGGGGAGCTGTTTTTT	CSVAGGGTGELFF
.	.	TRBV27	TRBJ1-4	TGTGCCAGCAGTTTATCTCGGGTATATGGTGAAAAACTGTTTTTT	CASSLSRVYGEKLFF
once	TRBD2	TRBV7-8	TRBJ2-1	TGTGCCAGCAGCCCTTACGGGACTAGCGGGAGAAATGAGCAGTTCTTC	CASSPYGTSGRNEQFF
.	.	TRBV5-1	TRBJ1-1	TGCGCCAGCAGCTCGGGGGGCCAGAACACTGAAGCTTTCTTT	CASSSGGQNTEAFF
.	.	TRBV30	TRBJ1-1	TGTGCCTGGAGTGTAAAGGGGATCACTGAAGCTTTCTTT	CAWSVKGITEAFF
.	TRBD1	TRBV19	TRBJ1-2	TGTGCCAGTAGTCCCCAAGGACAGGGGGGACACTATGGCTACACCTTC	CASSPQGQGGHYGYTF
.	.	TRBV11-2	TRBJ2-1	TGTGCCAGCAGCTCCGAGCCTAACAATGAGCAGTTCTTC	CASSSEPNNEQFF
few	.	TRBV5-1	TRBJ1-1	TGCGCCAGCAGCTCCTGGGAGTTGAACACTGAAGCTTTCTTT	CASSSWELNTEAFF
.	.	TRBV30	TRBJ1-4	TGTGCCTGGAGTGGACCCCTAAGGAGTGAAAAACTGTTTTTT	CAWSGPLRSEKLFF
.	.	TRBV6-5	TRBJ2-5	TGTGCCAGCAGTTACTCGCCGACTAATCAAGAGACCCAGTACTTC	CASSYSPTNQETQYF
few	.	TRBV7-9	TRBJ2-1	TGTGCCAGCAGCTACAGTCGTACCAACAATGAGCAGTTCTTC	CASSYSRTNNEQFF
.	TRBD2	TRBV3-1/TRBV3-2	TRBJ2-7	TGTGCCAGCAGCCAACGGCTAGCGGGGGCCTACGAGCAGTACTTC	CASSQRLAGAYEQYF
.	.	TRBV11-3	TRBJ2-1	TGTGCCAGCAGCGTATTACTAGAAAGTGAGCAGTTCTTC	CASSVLLESEQFF
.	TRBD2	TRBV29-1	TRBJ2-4	TGCAGCGTTGACGCGGGAGGGCGGAAAAACATTCAGTACTTC	CSVDAGGRKNIQYF
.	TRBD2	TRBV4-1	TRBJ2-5	TGCGCCAGCAGCCCCTGGACTAGTTCCAAGACCCAGTACTTC	CASSPWTSSKTQYF
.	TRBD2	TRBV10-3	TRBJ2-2	TGTGCCACCCTCCCGGCTAGCGGGAGTGCGTCGGGGACCGGGGAGCTGTTTTTT	CATLPASGSASGTGELFF
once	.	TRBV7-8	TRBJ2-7	TGTGCCAGCAGCCCAATCGGCGGGGATTCCTACGAGCAGTACTTC	CASSPIGGDSYEQYF
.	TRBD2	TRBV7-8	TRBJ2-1	TGTGCCAGCAGCCCCCGGAGGTCGGGGGGTTCATCTAATGAGCAGTTCTTC	CASSPRRSGGSSNEQFF
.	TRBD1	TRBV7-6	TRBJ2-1	TGTGCCAGCAGCCCCCCCCCAGGGGGCAGCGACAATGAGCAGTTCTTC	CASSPPPGGSDNEQFF
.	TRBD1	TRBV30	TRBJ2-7	TGTGCCTGGAGCCATCGCCCAGGGGGCGAGCAGTACTTC	CAWSHRPGGEQYF
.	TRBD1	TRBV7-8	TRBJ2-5	TGTGCCAGCAGCCCGAATACAGGGGCAGAGACCCAGTACTTC	CASSPNTGAETQYF
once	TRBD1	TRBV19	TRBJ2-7	TGTGCCAGTAGTACAACTGCCGGGACAGGTTGGTACGAGCAGTACTTC	CASSTTAGTGWYEQYF
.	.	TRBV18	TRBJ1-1	TGTGCCAGCTCACCTCAGGGCTTAGGCATGAACACTGAAGCTTTCTTT	CASSPQGLGMNTEAFF
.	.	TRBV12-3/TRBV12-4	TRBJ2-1	TGTGCCAGCAGCCGTTCCTACAATGAGCAGTTCTTC	CASSRSYNEQFF
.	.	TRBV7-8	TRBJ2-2	TGTGCCAGCAGCAGACAGGCGAACACCGGGGAGCTGTTTTTT	CASSRQANTGELFF
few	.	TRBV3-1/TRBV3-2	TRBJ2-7	TGTGCCAGCAGCCAATCCGACAGATACGAGCAGTACTTC	CASSQSDRYEQYF
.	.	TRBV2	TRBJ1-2	TGTGCCAGCACTGAAGTTGGCCCACATGGCTACACCTTC	CASTEVGPHGYTF
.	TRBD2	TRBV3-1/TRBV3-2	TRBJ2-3	TGTGCCAGCAGCCAAGGGACTAGCGGGCGAATAGATACGCAGTATTTT	CASSQGTSGRIDTQYF
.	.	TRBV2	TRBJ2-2	TGTGCCAGCAGAATAGGGGACAACCCTACCGGGGAGCTGTTTTTT	CASRIGDNPTGELFF
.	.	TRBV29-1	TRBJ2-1	TGCAGCGTTGCGTCCCAGTCCGATGAGCAGTTCTTC	CSVASQSDEQFF
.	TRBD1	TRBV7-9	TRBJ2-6	TGTGCCAGCAGCTTAGGGAGGGAAGACAGGGGGCCTGGGGCCAACGTCCTGACTTTC	CASSLGREDRGPGANVLTF
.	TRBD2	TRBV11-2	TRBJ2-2	TGTGCCAGCCGGAGTAGGGAGGGCCGAGGCGGGGAGCTGTTTTTT	CASRSREGRGGELFF
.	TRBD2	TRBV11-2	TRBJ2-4	TGTGCCAGCGCTCCGGGGGGGGCTGACATTCAGTACTTC	CASAPGGADIQYF
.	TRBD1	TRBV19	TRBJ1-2	TGTGCCACCAACGACAGGGGAAGTCGGGGCAACTATGGCTACACCTTC	CATNDRGSRGNYGYTF
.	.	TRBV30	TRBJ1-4	TGTGCCTGGACCAGGGGCGATGAAAAACTGTTTTTT	CAWTRGDEKLFF
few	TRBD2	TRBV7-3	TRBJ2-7	TGTGCCAGCAGCTTAGCGGGGGGCTACGAGCAGTACTTC	CASSLAGGYEQYF
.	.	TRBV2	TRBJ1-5	TGTGCCAGCAGTGCCGACAACCTCCGGCAGCCCCAGCATTTT	CASSADNLRQPQHF
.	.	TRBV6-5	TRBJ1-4	TGTGCCAGCAGGGGGGCCGGTGAAAAACTGTTTTTT	CASRGAGEKLFF
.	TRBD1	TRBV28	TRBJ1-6	TGTGCCAGCAGCACGACAGGGCTTTATAATTCACCCCTCCACTTT	CASSTTGLYNSPLHF